This T cell receptor (beta chain) was sequenced during a study of blood T cell repertoires in COVID-19. Study-wide context: Acute and convalescent COVID-19 samples came from the United States, Italy and Spain. The analysed material was cDNA or gDNA that came from T cells, B-cell-depleted T cells, or PBMCs.

This CDR3 contains 16 residues. V lost 3 bases to trimming and J lost 7 bases; unmatched junction nucleotides: 12. Germline V lookup: CDR1 LGHDT, CDR2 YNNKEL (reference sequence). Authors' data handling: Reference gene primer amplification in the assay estimated nucleated cell counts. Data came from immunoSEQ multiplex PCR; TCRdb stores just in-frame clones and leaves some out. Clone size and the V and J calls come from that table; the DNA yielded D and trimming. The sample holds 100,000 to 120,000 clones, over 60% seen once. The sample comprised peripheral blood. This receptor was taken from a woman older than 75 with acute or convalescent COVID-19. The V and J genes are TRBV3-1 (or the pseudogene TRBV3-2) and TRBJ1-2, with 9 bases fitting TRBD1. CDR3 coding DNA: TGTGCCAGCAGCCACCCCTCGGACAGGGGAAGTGGTGGCTACACCTTC. Protein: CASSHPSDRGSGGYTF.